The 32 T cell receptor beta chains presented below share a single source sample, sequenced in a study of T cell repertoires in cytomegalovirus infection. MiXCR, run by TCRdb on the reads, gives a single entry per CDR3 protein. The sample includes 680,000 or so distinct CDR3 sequences, approximately 40% of them seen just once. Source material: PBMCs. Source of these receptors: a human donor in good health (CMV status not recorded). Some clones in this sample may be carry-over from other donors' samples.

The chain carries TRBV29-1 and TRBJ1-4; D is perhaps TRBD1 (6 bases). Germline V gives CDR1 SQVTM, CDR2 ANQGSEA. The CDR3 contains 15 residues. The V end lost 1 base, the J end lost 8 bases, and 17 bases lay between the germline ends. The CDR3 DNA reads TGCAGCGTTGAAGTACGGATAGCAGGGGCGGAAAAACTGTTTTTT. Its translation: CSVEVRIAGAEKLFF.

The rearrangement uses TRBV20-1 and TRBJ2-1; 10 bases align to TRBD2. CDR1 is DFQATT, CDR2 SNEGSKA, per germline (reference sequence). After removal of 6 bases from V and 0 bases from J, the junction contained 5 bases not matched to a gene. The CDR3 is made up of 15 amino acids. CDR3 region: CSAPLAGVSYNEQFF. DNA for the CDR3: TGCAGTGCGCCTCTAGCGGGAGTCTCCTACAATGAGCAGTTCTTC.

The rearrangement uses TRBV27 and TRBJ1-2, with D possibly TRBD1 on 5 matching bases. Germline CDR1 and CDR2: MNHEY and SMNVEV (reference sequence). The V end lost 6 bases, the J end lost 8 bases, and 22 bases lay between the germline ends. The CDR3 sequence is 15 residues long. CDR3: CASSRAGGVSQGYTF. In DNA form, the CDR3 reads TGTGCCAGCAGCAGAGCTGGGGGTGTAAGTCAAGGCTACACCTTC.

In its sample, this clonotype was seen a few times. The V gene is TRBV11-2, the J gene TRBJ1-1, with D hard to call. Per the germline V gene, CDR1 is SGHAT and CDR2 is FQNNGV. V shed 0 bases and J shed 10 bases, with 12 bases lying between them. CDR3 size: 13 residues. CDR3 sequence (DNA): TGTGCCAGCAGCTTAGATAGGACGGGAGTAGCTTTCTTT. This gives the protein CASSLDRTGVAFF.

This clonotype was seen just once. The chain carries TRBV5-5 and TRBJ1-1; D is unresolved. V lost 3 bases, J lost 3 bases, and 12 bases lay in between. CDR1 and CDR2 (germline): SGHKS, YYEKEE (reference sequence). The CDR3 length is 14 residues. The CDR3 region is CASSWGMGDTEAFF. The CDR3 nucleotides read TGTGCCAGCAGCTGGGGAATGGGAGACACTGAAGCTTTCTTT.

This clonotype was found a few times. The chain joins TRBV11-2 to TRBJ2-1, with TRBD2 matching over 13 bases. The CDR3 has 16 residues. Germline trimming cut 3 bases from V and 6 bases from J; bases unmatched to any gene: 5. Per germline, CDR1 SGHAT and CDR2 FQNNGV. CDR3 in amino acids: CASSLRLAGGGNEQFF. In DNA form, the CDR3 reads TGTGCCAGCAGCTTGAGACTAGCGGGAGGAGGCAATGAGCAGTTCTTC.

In its sample, this clonotype was seen a few times. The chain recombines TRBV7-9 with TRBJ2-1, with D perhaps assigned TRBD1 or TRBD2 (5 bases each). The germline V and J ends were trimmed by 6 bases and 0 bases, with 15 bases remaining between them. This CDR3 has 16 residues. Germline V lookup: CDR1 SEHNR, CDR2 FQNEAQ (reference sequence). CDR3 in amino acids: CASRARRDDSYNEQFF. The CDR3 region has the DNA TGTGCCAGCAGAGCCAGACGGGACGACTCCTACAATGAGCAGTTCTTC.

This chain uses TRBV29-1 with TRBJ1-2; D ambiguous. CDR3 length equals 11 residues. Trimming took 7 bases from V and 8 from J, leaving 14 bases between them. CDR1 SQVTM and CDR2 ANQGSEA come from the germline V gene. The CDR3 DNA is TGCAGCGGGGTACATGGGCGCGGCTACACCTTC. It encodes CSGVHGRGYTF.

This sequence joins TRBV20-1 and TRBJ2-7; weak D call: TRBD2 (6 bases). The CDR3 runs 13 residues. Trimming took 4 bases from V and 6 from J, leaving 16 bases between them. CDR1 is DFQATT and CDR2 is SNEGSKA in the germline V gene (reference sequence). The CDR3 DNA is TGCAGTGCTAAGGGATTTGGACTACTCGAGCAGTACTTC. Translation gives CSAKGFGLLEQYF.

Turning to this clonotype: It is likely a read error, because the conserved phenylalanine at the end of the CDR3 is missing. The rearrangement uses TRBV7-9 and TRBJ2-7; D remains ambiguous. The CDR3 sequence is 13 residues long. V lost 5 bases, J lost 2 bases, and 10 bases lay in between. Germline V gene data show CDR1 as SEHNR and CDR2 as FQNEAQ (reference sequence). The CDR3 bases are TGTGCCAGCAGCCCCAGGTCCACCTACGAGCAGTACTTA. Translating gives CASSPRSTYEQYL.

J is TRBJ2-7 and V is TRBV19, with a possible D match to TRBD1 (8 bases). The germline gives CDR1 LNHDA, CDR2 SQIVND (reference sequence). The CDR3 loop spans 18 amino acids. V lost 2 bases and J 3 bases, leaving 23 bases between the germline ends. In DNA, the CDR3 is TGTGCCAGTAGTATAAAGGTCGTGGGAGGGACAGGCTTCTACGAGCAGTACTTC. Its protein product is CASSIKVVGGTGFYEQYF.

In this sample, this clonotype turned up a few times. This chain links TRBV7-2 with TRBJ2-2; 7 bases are a match to TRBD1. This CDR3 has 16 residues. Germline V lookup: CDR1 SGHTA, CDR2 FQGNSA. Trimming cost V 1 base and J 7 bases; bases outside gene matches: 9. CDR3 in DNA: TGTGCCAGCAGCTTAGGCGAAAGGGGGCCGCGCGGGGAGCTGTTTTTT. It codes for CASSLGERGPRGELFF. The full variable domain, with the rest looked up from reference TRBV7-2 and TRBJ2-2, is GAGVSQSPSNKVTEKGKDVELRCDPISGHTALYWYRQSLGQGLEFLIYFQGNSAPDKSGLPSDRFSAERTGGSVSTLTIQRTQQEDSAVYLCASSLGERGPRGELFFGEGSRLTVL.

This chain uses TRBV6-8 with TRBJ2-3; 12 positions match TRBD2. V trimming: 7 bases; J trimming: 0 bases; junction bases outside the gene matches: 8. The CDR3 extends over 17 amino acids. CDR1 and CDR2 (germline): MNHGY, SAAAGT. Written as DNA, the CDR3 is TGTGCCAGCAAACTAGCGGGGGGCGACACTAGCACAGATACGCAGTATTTT. The encoded protein is CASKLAGGDTSTDTQYF.

The chain employs TRBV27 and TRBJ2-7; 8 bases agree with TRBD1. This CDR3 region has 15 residues. Per the germline V gene, CDR1 is MNHEY and CDR2 is SMNVEV (reference sequence). Trimming took 4 bases from V and 3 from J; bases not matched to a gene: 8. The CDR3 loop reads CASSSWTGTDYEQYF. The CDR3 DNA follows: TGTGCCAGCAGTTCCTGGACAGGGACGGACTACGAGCAGTACTTC.

This clonotype was recorded only once. The chain couples TRBV6-2 or TRBV6-3 to TRBJ2-1; 8 positions agree with TRBD2. Germline loops: CDR1 MNHEY, CDR2 SVGEGT. The V segment lost 2 bases and the J segment 5 bases; nucleotides outside the gene matches: 11. The length of the CDR3 is 17 residues. The CDR3 nucleotides are TGTGCCAGCAGTTACGAGGGTGGGCTAGCGGGCAACAATGAGCAGTTCTTC. Translated, it gives CASSYEGGLAGNNEQFF.

This sequence joins TRBV2 and TRBJ1-6; D gene uncertain. Trimming took off 9 bases at V and 0 bases at J, with 9 bases between the two ends. The CDR3 runs to 14 residues. Germline-derived CDR1 and CDR2 are SNHLY and FYNNEI. The CDR3 DNA is TGTGCCAGGACTGTGAGCTCCTATAATTCACCCCTCCACTTT. Translating it yields CARTVSSYNSPLHF.

This clonotype has just a few counts. The rearrangement links TRBV6-4 to TRBJ2-1; D may match TRBD1 or TRBD2 (5 bases each). CDR1 and CDR2 (germline): MRHNA, SNTAGT. The CDR3 spans 15 residues. The V end lost 4 bases, the J end lost 6 bases, and 16 bases lay between the germline ends. In nucleotides, the CDR3 is TGTGCCAGCAGTGGGTATTCGGGAAGGGGCAATGAGCAGTTCTTC. Translation gives CASSGYSGRGNEQFF.

In its sample, this clonotype was seen a few times. The chain combines TRBV7-9 with TRBJ2-2; D call uncertain. In germline, CDR1 is SEHNR, CDR2 FQNEAQ (reference sequence). V lost 5 bases, J lost 2 bases, and 6 bases lay in between. The length of the CDR3 is 13 residues. Here the CDR3 reads CASSARNTGELFF. CDR3 nucleotides: TGTGCCAGCAGCGCCCGTAACACCGGGGAGCTGTTTTTT.

The J gene is TRBJ1-1, the V gene TRBV7-8; possible D gene TRBD1, 5 bases. Germline-derived CDR1 and CDR2 are SGHVS and FQNEAQ. The ends were cut back, 2 bases at V and 0 bases at J, with 10 bases in the middle. This CDR3 region has 15 residues. CDR3 sequence (DNA): TGTGCCAGCAGCTTAATCGAGACAGTGAACACTGAAGCTTTCTTT. Translated, it gives CASSLIETVNTEAFF.

V gene TRBV19 combines with J gene TRBJ1-1; 9 nucleotides match TRBD1. CDR1 is LNHDA, CDR2 SQIVND, per germline (reference sequence). The CDR3 has 14 residues. V trimming: 4 bases; J trimming: 6 bases; junction bases outside the gene matches: 6. The CDR3 loop reads CASSTRTGDAEAFF. For the CDR3, the DNA is TGTGCCAGTAGTACCCGGACAGGGGACGCTGAAGCTTTCTTT.

Points on this clonotype: A single base separates this from a much larger clone, so it may be a read error. This chain joins TRBV6-2 or TRBV6-3 and TRBJ1-5; D is uncertain. The V gene's germline CDR1 is MNHEY and CDR2 SVGEGT. V gave up 4 bases and J gave up 3 bases, with 4 bases separating them. The CDR3 loop spans 12 amino acids. The CDR3 here is CASSWDNQPQHF. DNA for the CDR3: TGTGCCAGCAGTTGGGACAATCAGCCCCAGCATTTT.

The chain links TRBV28 to TRBJ1-5, with TRBD1 as a possible D gene (6 bases). The CDR3 has 16 residues. V was pared by 1 base and J by 2 bases, with 12 bases between. Germline CDR1 and CDR2: MDHEN and SYDVKM. DNA for the CDR3: TGTGCCAGCAGTTTATTTTGGGGGGGCGGCAATCAGCCCCAGCATTTT. Translated: CASSLFWGGGNQPQHF.

The chain is built from TRBV30 and TRBJ2-5; D may be TRBD1 or TRBD2 (5 bases each). CDR3 length: 14 residues. Trimming removed 1 base at V and 7 bases at J, with 16 bases between. Germline V CDR1 and CDR2: GTSNPN, SVGIG (reference sequence). The CDR3 reads CAWSASGTTGTQYF. Here the CDR3 DNA reads TGTGCCTGGAGTGCGTCCGGGACGACCGGGACCCAGTACTTC.

This sequence joins TRBV5-4 and TRBJ2-7; the match to TRBD2 covers 7 bases. Per the germline V gene, CDR1 is SGHNT and CDR2 is YYREEE (reference sequence). V dropped 4 bases and J dropped 6; count of bases not matched to a gene: 10. The CDR3 runs to 14 residues. The CDR3 protein is CASSRQREVSEQYF. CDR3 sequence (DNA): TGTGCCAGCAGCCGACAGCGGGAAGTGTCCGAGCAGTACTTC.

The chain is built from TRBV20-1 and TRBJ2-2; TRBD2 agrees at 7 bases. Germline CDR1 DFQATT, CDR2 SNEGSKA (reference sequence). CDR3 length equals 13 residues. J was trimmed by 4 bases and V by 3 bases; bases with no gene match: 2. CDR3 amino acids: CSASGGGTGELFF. CDR3 nucleotides: TGCAGTGCTAGTGGGGGGGGCACCGGGGAGCTGTTTTTT.

In its sample, this clonotype was seen a few times. V gene TRBV6-6 combines with J gene TRBJ2-1; 9 bases agree with TRBD1. CDR3 length equals 14 residues. V shed 6 bases and J 2 bases; nucleotides not matched to a gene: 2. Per germline, CDR1 MNHNY and CDR2 SVGAGI (reference sequence). The CDR3 loop is CASRQGAAYNEQFF. The CDR3 bases are TGTGCCAGCAGACAGGGGGCCGCCTACAATGAGCAGTTCTTC.

This chain joins TRBV29-1 and TRBJ2-5; D possibly corresponds to TRBD1 (6 bases). Germline assignment: CDR1 SQVTM and CDR2 ANQGSEA. The CDR3 is 13 residues long. Trimming left V 6 bases short and J 0 bases short, with 11 bases between. This chain's CDR3 is CSVAGTYQETQYF. The CDR3 DNA follows: TGCAGCGTCGCCGGGACATACCAAGAGACCCAGTACTTC. The complete variable domain, with remaining parts taken from reference TRBV29-1 and TRBJ2-5, reads SAVISQKPSRDICQRGTSLTIQCQVDSQVTMMFWYRQQPGQSLTLIATANQGSEATYESGFVIDKFPISRPNLTFSTLTVSNMSPEDSSIYLCSVAGTYQETQYFGPGTRLLVL.

This clonotype has a handful of counts. This sequence joins TRBV27 and TRBJ1-2; the match to TRBD1 covers 10 bases. The V gene's germline CDR1 is MNHEY and CDR2 SMNVEV (reference sequence). This CDR3 comprises 15 residues. V lost 6 bases, J lost 8 bases, and 12 bases stayed unmatched. CDR3 DNA: TGTGCCAGCAGCCTCCGGGACAGGGGTCGAGGGGGCTACACCTTC. Translating it yields CASSLRDRGRGGYTF.

The V call is TRBV19, the J call TRBJ1-5; 10 bases align to TRBD1. The length of the CDR3 is 15 residues. Germline V gene lookup returns CDR1 LNHDA and CDR2 SQIVND (reference sequence). J gave up 3 bases and V 7 bases, and 6 bases lay outside the gene matches. The CDR3 DNA sequence: TGTGCCAGTAACTACGGACAGGGGGTCAATCAGCCCCAGCATTTT. Its translation is CASNYGQGVNQPQHF.

V usage is TRBV6-6 and J usage is TRBJ1-2, with D maybe TRBD1 (5 bases). Germline V gives CDR1 MNHNY, CDR2 SVGAGI (reference sequence). CDR3 length: 13 residues. V was shortened by 2 bases and J by 6 bases, with 10 bases between the two germline ends. CDR3 in DNA: TGTGCCAGCAGTTACCTAGGGGTGGATGGCTACACCTTC. It is translated as CASSYLGVDGYTF.

As for this clonotype: A clone one base away is much larger, so this may be a read error. The chain uses TRBV7-6 and TRBJ2-5; D unresolved. CDR3 size: 13 residues. Trimming shortened V by 11 bases and J by 4 bases, and 17 bases separated the two germline ends. The germline V gene encodes CDR1 SGHVS and CDR2 FNYEAQ. Here the CDR3 reads CARTVVGGETQYF. In DNA form, the CDR3 reads TGTGCCCGCACCGTAGTCGGTGGAGAGACCCAGTACTTC. Drawing the rest from reference TRBV7-6 and TRBJ2-5, the complete variable domain is GAGVSQSPRYKVTKRGQDVALRCDPISGHVSLYWYRQALGQGPEFLTYFNYEAQQDKSGLPNDRFSAERPEGSISTLTIQRTEQRDSAMYRCARTVVGGETQYFGPGTRLLVL.

In the case of this clonotype: The germline gene is not matched at one end of the junction; a read error may be the cause. The chain carries TRBV4-2 and TRBJ2-3, with a possible D match to TRBD1 (5 bases). Germline V lookup: CDR1 LGHNA, CDR2 YNFKEQ. The CDR3 is 13 residues long. DNA of the CDR3: TGTGCCAGCAGATCAGGGTACGCAGAAACGCAGTATTTT. Its protein product is CASRSGYAETQYF.